This TCR beta chain originates from a study of cytomegalovirus exposure and HLA in healthy donors. The CDR3 is 15 amino acids. Germline V gives CDR1 SGHDT, CDR2 YYEEEE. The PCR used 60 Vbeta and 13 Jbeta primers. The repertoire was sequenced with immunoSEQ multiplex PCR; TCRdb's copy has only in-frame clones and lacks some. The sample lists around 140,000 clones, 70% to 80% occurring once. J is TRBJ2-5 and V is TRBV5-6; D might be TRBD1 (5 bases). The J call is in doubt because the DNA end fits TRBJ2-7 better. Sequencing was performed on PBMCs. The sequence came from a female donor in good health and CMV-seropositive. The CDR3 DNA is TGTGCCAGCAGCTTTGCCCAGGGCGTTTTCAACGAGCAGTACTTC. Encoded protein: CASSFAQGVFNEQYF.